The T cell receptor beta chain under discussion was sequenced for a study of cytomegalovirus exposure and HLA in healthy donors. Primers included in the PCR were 60 Vbeta and 13 Jbeta primers. Clones were sequenced by immunoSEQ multiplex PCR, and TCRdb holds only the in-frame ones, with some missing. The sample holds 130,000 to 150,000 clones; just under 75% are singletons and the top ten take approximately 1.8%. CDR1 and CDR2 from the germline V gene are LNHDA and SQIVND (reference sequence). The CDR3 consists of 14 residues. V shed 3 bases and J shed 4 bases, with 10 bases lying between them. The sample was PBMCs. The receptor's source is a woman aged 18-35 years in good health and CMV-seronegative. This chain joins TRBV19 and TRBJ1-5; D remains unclear. CDR3 region: CASSMGRGNQPQHF. DNA for the CDR3: TGTGCCAGTAGTATGGGTCGGGGAAATCAGCCCCAGCATTTT.